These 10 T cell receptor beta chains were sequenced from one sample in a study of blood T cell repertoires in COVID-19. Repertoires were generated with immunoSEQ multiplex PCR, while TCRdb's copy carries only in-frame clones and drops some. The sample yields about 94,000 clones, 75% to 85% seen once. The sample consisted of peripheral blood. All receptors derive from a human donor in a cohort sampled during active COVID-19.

The CDR3 sequence: CASSSGGADSQPQHF. In nucleotides, the CDR3 is TGTGCCAGCAGCTCCGGTGGGGCTGATTCCCAGCCCCAGCATTTT. The gene calls are TRBV9 and TRBJ1-5, with a weak D call TRBD1 (5 bases). The V and J ends lost 4 bases and 7 bases respectively, with 18 bases between them. The length of the CDR3 is 15 residues. Germline V gives CDR1 SGDLS, CDR2 YYNGEE.

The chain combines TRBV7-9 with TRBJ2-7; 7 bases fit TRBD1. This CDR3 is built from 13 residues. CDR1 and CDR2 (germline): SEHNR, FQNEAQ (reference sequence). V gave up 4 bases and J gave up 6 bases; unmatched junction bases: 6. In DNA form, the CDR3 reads TGTGCCAGCAGCTCGGACAGGTCTTCCGAGCAGTACTTC. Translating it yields CASSSDRSSEQYF.

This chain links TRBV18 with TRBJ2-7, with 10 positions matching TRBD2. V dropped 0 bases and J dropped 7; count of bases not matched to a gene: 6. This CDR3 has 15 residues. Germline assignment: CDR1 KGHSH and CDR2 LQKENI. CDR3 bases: TGTGCCAGCTCACCACCTAGCGGGAGGAGGGGAGAGCAGTACTTC. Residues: CASSPPSGRRGEQYF.

In nucleotides, the CDR3 is TGTGCCAGCAGTGCTCCGGGACTAGCGGGAGGGTATGAGCAGTTCTTC. This codes for CASSAPGLAGGYEQFF. The chain combines TRBV6-1 with TRBJ2-1; 16 nucleotides line up with TRBD2. There are 16 residues in the CDR3. Germline lookup yields CDR1 MNHNS and CDR2 SASEGT. J was trimmed by 8 bases and V by 4 bases; bases with no gene match: 5.

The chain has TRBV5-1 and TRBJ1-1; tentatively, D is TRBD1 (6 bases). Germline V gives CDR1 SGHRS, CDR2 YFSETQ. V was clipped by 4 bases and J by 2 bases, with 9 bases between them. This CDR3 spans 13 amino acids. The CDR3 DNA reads TGCGCCAGCAGCCCCAGGGGAAACACTGAAGCTTTCTTT. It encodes CASSPRGNTEAFF.

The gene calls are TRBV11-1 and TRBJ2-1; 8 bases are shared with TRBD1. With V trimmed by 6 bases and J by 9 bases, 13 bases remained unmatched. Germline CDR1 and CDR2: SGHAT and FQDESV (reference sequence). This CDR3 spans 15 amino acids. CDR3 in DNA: TGTGCCAGCAGTTATACGACAGGGGCCTTGGGTGAGCAGTTCTTC. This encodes CASSYTTGALGEQFF.

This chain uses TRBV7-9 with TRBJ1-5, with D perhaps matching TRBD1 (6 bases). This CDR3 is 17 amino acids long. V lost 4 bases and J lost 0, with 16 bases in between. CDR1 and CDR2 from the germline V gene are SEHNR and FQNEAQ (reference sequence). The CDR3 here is CASSSSSSGASNQPQHF. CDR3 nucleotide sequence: TGTGCCAGCAGCTCCTCGTCGTCAGGGGCTAGCAATCAGCCCCAGCATTTT.

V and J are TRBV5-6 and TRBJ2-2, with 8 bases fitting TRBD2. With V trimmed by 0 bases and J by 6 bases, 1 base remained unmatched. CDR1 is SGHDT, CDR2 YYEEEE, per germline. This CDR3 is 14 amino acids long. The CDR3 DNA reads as TGTGCCAGCAGCTTGGCGGGAGGGCCCGGGGAGCTGTTTTTT. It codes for CASSLAGGPGELFF.

The CDR3 sequence: CASSRVTGGGEQYF. DNA of the CDR3: TGCGCCAGCAGCCGTGTGACAGGGGGAGGCGAGCAGTACTTC. The rearrangement joins TRBV4-1 to TRBJ2-7; 9 bases align to TRBD1. CDR1 is MGHRA, CDR2 YSYEKL, per germline. The CDR3 is made up of 14 amino acids. Trimming at V came to 4 bases and at J to 6 bases, leaving 7 bases not matched to a gene.

CDR3 loop: CATSDPTGSGQGYTF. The CDR3 nucleotides read TGTGCCACCAGTGACCCGACAGGATCGGGCCAAGGCTACACCTTC. This chain links TRBV24-1 with TRBJ1-2, with a tentative D call TRBD1 (6 bases). The CDR3 totals 15 residues. CDR1 is KGHDR and CDR2 is SFDVKD in the germline V gene. V was shortened by 4 bases and J by 8 bases, with 19 bases between the two germline ends.